This T cell receptor beta chain was found in a study of blood T cell repertoires in COVID-19. TCRdb's table, derived via immunoSEQ multiplex PCR, lists solely in-frame clones and lacks some. This table has about 74,000 clones, 70% to 90% appearing once. V lost 3 bases and J 0 bases, leaving 3 bases between the germline ends. The CDR3 runs 13 residues. The germline V gene encodes CDR1 PRHDT and CDR2 FYEKMQ (reference sequence). The V and J genes are TRBV13 and TRBJ1-5; D is unresolved. The sample was peripheral blood. This TCR derives from an elderly woman with active or convalescent COVID-19. In DNA form, the CDR3 reads TGTGCCAGCAGCTTCAATAGCAATCAGCCCCAGCATTTT. This translates into CASSFNSNQPQHF.